This T cell receptor (beta chain) came from a study of cytomegalovirus exposure and HLA in healthy donors. Study findings and constraints: A later analysis reportedly found that, within productive TCRs, an Asian-associated ancestry cluster had fewer N-insertions than the mean observed across the approximately 600 donors. The analysis excluded some indistinguishable V segments, including TRBV6-2 and TRBV6-3. Across donors, presence/absence analyses took sequencing depth to be roughly uniform.

On this clone: Its matching antigen is unknown.

Researchers ran the PCR with 60 Vbeta and 13 Jbeta primers. Some clones are missing from TCRdb's copy, which holds only in-frame ones; the method was immunoSEQ multiplex PCR. Here the sample spans fewer than 150,000 clones, 70% to 75% being singletons. CDR1 LNHDA and CDR2 SQIVND come from the germline V gene (reference sequence). CDR3 length: 16 residues. Trimming removed 5 bases from V and 0 bases from J; junction bases left unmatched: 7. This chain joins TRBV19 and TRBJ1-5; 7 bases are a match to TRBD1. The clonotype originates from a human donor in good health. Sequencing was done on a sample of PBMCs. The CDR3 DNA is TGTGCCAGTAGTGTGACAGGGTATTATAGCAATCAGCCCCAGCATTTT. This translates into CASSVTGYYSNQPQHF.